This TCR beta chain was captured by sequencing in a study of cytomegalovirus exposure and HLA in healthy donors (dated by TCRdb to about 2017). With regard to the full study: In an earlier analysis of 550 to 750 of the donors, 276 Gb of sequence data and approximately 120 million unique TCR beta sequences from 150 million to 200 million T cells were reported. A later analysis re-examined previously published TCR beta repertoires from 600 to 700 donors and added high-resolution HLA genotyping to investigate patterns of TCR occurrence. A handful of DR-DQ haplotypes were handled as single units for association and clustering because linkage in the cohort was strong. The genetic ancestry cluster associated with self-reported Caucasian donors included over 80% of the 398 genotyped donors. The T cell repertoires of around 730 subjects were profiled by immunosequencing and related to cytomegalovirus serostatus. Alongside the repertoire data, information on donor age, sex, ethnicity and CMV serostatus was compiled. Rather than using new phenotypic data, the later analysis identified candidate immune exposures from TCR beta sequences and from how often those sequences occurred across donors. The aim of the study was to test whether cataloging public T cell receptors could identify signatures of past pathogen exposure. The study combined high-throughput TCR immunosequencing, statistical association of individual TCRs with disease status, and machine learning to predict cytomegalovirus infection status. In an earlier analysis of around 540 of the donors, high-throughput TCR beta sequencing was used to judge whether each TCR beta V gene segment behaved as functional or pseudogenic. An early release covering just under 650 HLA-typed donors comprised approximately 300 gigabases of sequencing data and some 79 million unique TCR sequences. Genome-wide SNP genotypes for about 65% of the 666 donors were used in a later genetic analysis, which treated that subset as a discovery cohort. Every repertoire in the discovery cohort had been generated on one and the same sequencing platform. Among 398 genotyped donors of the cohort, an average of approximately 240,000 unique TCR beta nucleotide sequences was sequenced per donor, of which about 18% were non-productive. Typing coverage varied by locus: roughly 629-630 donors for A, B, C, DRB1 and DQB1; approximately 560 for DQA1; approximately 570 for DPA1; roughly 450 for DPB1. Along with the approximately 700-subject first cohort, a separate validation cohort of 120 different subjects was used. HLA typing included class I and class II loci at four-digit resolution. Beyond this particular receptor, the publication reports: Several of the top co-occurrence clusters appeared to be linked to parvovirus B19, influenza, CMV and Epstein-Barr virus, according to a later analysis. In a later analysis, the rate of TCR association differed among HLA loci, with DRB1 alleles having the most associated TCRs and HLA-C alleles having the fewest. A further reported finding was that TCR beta sequences accurately predicted the HLA-A and HLA-B alleles for most subjects in the first cohort. Across donors, most TCR sequences were observed very rarely, whereas some public TCRs were present in many individuals. A few of the identified cytomegalovirus-associated TCR beta chains were confirmed in vitro to be specific for cytomegalovirus antigens. According to a later analysis, most CMV-associated TCR beta chains appeared to be HLA-restricted, and the HLA associations seemed to be driven largely by CMV exposure. Specific HLA alleles were associated with around 18,000 TCR beta sequences at a false discovery rate of 0.05 in a later analysis. Presence/absence analyses assumed roughly uniform sequencing depth across donors, an assumption that may not hold. When HLA alleles, especially DR and DQ, strongly co-occurred, attributing TCR associations to individual alleles was difficult. An earlier analysis of some 590 of the donors showed that most TCR beta V segments appeared in productive rearrangements either about 87% or about 30% of the time, which broadly matched IMGT annotations. Linkage disequilibrium might explain the correlated functional status among segregating V segments, but an unknown experimental factor could not be ruled out. A later genetic analysis reported fewer N-insertions in productive TCRs among donors in an Asian-associated ancestry cluster than the roughly 700-donor mean. Only TCR beta chains were sequenced in this cohort, and the absence of alpha or paired-chain data limited detectable features. In a later genetic analysis, a missense DCLRE1C variant was associated with V-gene and J-gene trimming of TCR beta chains, and the association was replicated in an independent cohort. According to the authors, the approach could potentially be generalized to other disease states and immunological phenotypes. Because counts were too low, seventeen rarely observed V segments, including chromosome 9 orphons, were excluded from the earlier analysis of around 640 of the donors. CMV serostatus was the only immune exposure information available for the cohort. A cluster of highly shared sequence variants was judged likely to represent a technical artifact of the sequencing pipeline. Compared with equally common non-associated chains, HLA-associated TCR beta chains in a later analysis were more clonally expanded and had lower generation probabilities. The study gave a list of 150 to 200 TCR beta chains associated with cytomegalovirus. Because HLA typing was unavailable for some donors at each locus, only the typed subset was used in association tests. Cytomegalovirus status was reported to be diagnosed by the classifier with high specificity and sensitivity in both the original and validation cohorts. The 87-base-pair reads could not distinguish some IMGT-functional V segments, including TRBV6-2 and TRBV6-3, so those segments were excluded.

From the cysteine through the phenylalanine, the CDR3 covers 12 amino acids. CDR3 DNA only is kept here, 36 bases in frame from base 1. CDR1 and CDR2 are read off the germline V gene (reference sequence) as LNHDA and SQIVND. Note on this clone: The target of this receptor is not known. Base qualities are not at hand, and no much larger clone is one base apart.

The cohort was made up of approximately 670 healthy bone marrow donors. At the time of sampling, every cohort member was nominally healthy, though immune exposures that went unrecorded were likely present. CMV serostatus was positive for 250 to 300 and negative for about 55% of the 666 cohort members, and was not recorded for this donor. Each donor provided a peripheral blood sample, and peripheral blood mononuclear cells were used for TCR beta sequencing. Genomic DNA was extracted from the blood cell samples with the Qiagen DNeasy Blood Extraction Kit. Libraries came from the immunoSEQ multiplex PCR assay. A mixture of 60 forward primers for TCR Vbeta segments and 13 reverse primers for TCR Jbeta segments was used in the multiplex PCR. A multiplex PCR assay on genomic DNA amplified the CDR3 region of rearranged TCR beta genes. Amplified TCR beta libraries were sequenced as 87-base-pair reads on the Illumina HiSeq System. The authors processed their data as follows. A later analysis tallied around 82 million unique TCR beta chains across the approximately 670 repertoires, and around 10 million of those chains were shared by two or more donors. A nearest-neighbor algorithm error-corrected the raw reads and collapsed the reads into unique sequences, merging closely related sequences to remove PCR and sequencing errors. CDR3 sequences were aligned to IMGT reference sequences to assign V, D and J gene segments. For a sequence to be retained, a match of at least six nucleotides was required to both a V gene segment and a J gene segment. Rearrangements were classified as productive when the CDR3 lacked stop codons and remained in frame with V and J, and all other rearrangements were classified as non-productive. Following IMGT convention, CDR3 was defined as the stretch from the second conserved V-encoded cysteine to the conserved J-encoded phenylalanine. The earlier analysis of 550 to 650 of the donors excluded any sequence lacking an unambiguous match to a single V gene segment. In an earlier analysis of a few hundred of the donors, V segments were called functional above 56.7% productive rearrangements and were called segregating when the between-donor standard deviation exceeded 5%. A statistical classification framework was built for diagnosing cytomegalovirus status from the catalog of TCR beta chain sequences. V and J gene assignment, in a later analysis, came from comparing TCR nucleotide sequences with IMGT/GENE-DB human TR gene sequences. The TCRdist pipeline was used in a later analysis to assign CDR3 sequences and most-parsimonious VDJ recombination scenarios. In a later analysis, every TCR beta chain was defined by the combination of its CDR3 amino acid sequence and its V-gene family, and reads without a unique V-gene family were dropped. To address suspected cross-contamination and a sequencing artifact, a later analysis removed some 620 highly shared, low-generation-probability nucleotide sequences. In a later analysis, a clonal expansion index was calculated for each public chain from normalized within-repertoire ranks of inferred template counts. In a later analysis, generation probabilities were computed using a VDJ recombination model fitted to out-of-frame rearrangements, and the results were checked against IGoR. In a later analysis, hypergeometric tests were used to score TCR-TCR, TCR-HLA and TCR-CMV co-occurrence, with a repertoire-size bias correction applied to TCR pairs. A later analysis estimated false discovery rates by permuting HLA or CMV assignments 20 times. In a later analysis, co-occurring TCRs were grouped using DBSCAN, with TCRdist sequence similarity added in when clustering inside HLA-allele-positive subsets. Co-occurrence clustering excluded repertoires with fewer than 30,000 or more than 120,000 public chains, plus five with anomalous nucleotide sharing. TCRdb provides this immuneACCESS table in a form limited to in-frame rearrangements. Some clones are lacking; in checked studies, under half of them reflect an unresolved V gene, and why the rest are absent is not known. V and J calls and clone size are those listed in that table; D and trimming were worked out from the DNA. Here the sample has some 120,000 clones; around two thirds occur a single time. The ten top clones hold approximately 2% of the sample.

The receptor was derived from a human donor in good health. The V and J genes are TRBV19 and TRBJ1-4; no confident D gene assignment can be made. Material for sequencing was PBMCs. The CDR3 reads as follows: CGAGKDNEKLFF. The bases are TGTGGTGCGGGGAAGGATAATGAAAAACTGTTTTTT. Extended through the reference TRBV19 and TRBJ1-4 proteins, this CDR3 yields the full variable domain: DGGITQSPKYLFRKEGQNVTLSCEQNLNHDAMYWYRQDPGQGLRLIYYSQIVNDFQKGDIAEGYSVSREKKESFPLTVTSAQKNPTAFYLCGAGKDNEKLFFGSGTQLSVL.